This TCR beta chain is from a study of T cells in Graves' hyperthyroidism and ophthalmopathy. For the study at large: Upon initial diagnosis and before any treatment, peripheral blood was collected.

Germline trimming cut 4 bases from V and 3 bases from J; bases unmatched to any gene: 2. The germline gives CDR1 MGHRA, CDR2 YSYEKL. The CDR3 covers 15 residues. Patients showing uncontrolled infection, other autoimmune disease, pregnancy or lactation were ineligible. Diagnostic assessment was based on clinical symptoms, serum thyroxine and TRAb, thyroid ultrasound and orbital computed tomography. Researchers amplified the TCR beta CDR3 regions from RNA transcripts. RT-PCR in the first round (using the HTBI primer set) targeted the TCR CDR3. TCRdb fed the multiplex PCR reads into MiXCR, producing one record per CDR3 protein. This table holds 210,000 or so distinct CDR3 sequences, roughly 17% found once.

J is TRBJ2-5 and V is TRBV4-1; 13 nucleotides agree with TRBD2. The source of this sequence is a middle-aged man with Graves' hyperthyroidism. The sequenced sample consisted of blood. This CDR3 reads CASSRGLAGEETQYF. CDR3 coding DNA: TGCGCCAGCAGCCGAGGACTAGCGGGAGAAGAGACCCAGTACTTC.